Listed below are T cell receptor beta chains from one sample, sequenced in a study of vaccination effects on CD4 cells after COVID-19. Sequencing used immunoSEQ multiplex PCR; TCRdb keeps in-frame clones, though not all of them. Here the sample spans about 76,000 clones, roughly four fifths being singletons. No antigens are known for them. The sample here was CD4+ T cells from PBMCs cultured without peptide, taken before COVID-19 vaccination. All receptors derive from a human donor who received a COVID-19 vaccine. Each CDR3 is given with its conserved first and last residue. The D gene is left open where the match is weak. Part of the rows lack a size; the others show once, few, many or a class for expanded clones.

V gene	clone size	CDR3 length	J gene	D gene	CDR3 protein	CDR3 DNA
TRBV2	.	17	TRBJ1-1	.	CASILGVWGNGNTEAFF	TGTGCCAGCATTCTTGGTGTATGGGGGAACGGGAACACTGAAGCTTTCTTT
TRBV19	.	17	TRBJ1-5	.	CASSARVSAHSNQPQHF	TGTGCCAGTAGTGCCCGGGTCTCGGCTCATAGCAATCAGCCCCAGCATTTT
TRBV6-5	.	14	TRBJ1-3	.	CASSQTASGNTIYF	TGTGCCAGCAGCCAAACAGCGTCTGGAAACACCATATATTTT
TRBV6-4	.	16	TRBJ2-6	.	CASSDSYISGANVLTF	TGTGCCAGCAGTGACTCGTATATCTCTGGGGCCAACGTCCTGACTTTC
TRBV6-5	few	13	TRBJ1-1	TRBD1	CASSYSGQGGTFF	TGTGCCAGCAGTTACTCGGGGCAGGGGGGGACTTTCTTT
TRBV28	.	13	TRBJ2-3	.	CASSFQLRDTQYF	TGTGCCAGCAGTTTCCAACTTCGCGATACGCAGTATTTT
TRBV18	.	16	TRBJ2-1	TRBD2	CASSTIAGGLGNEQFF	TGTGCCAGCTCAACAATAGCGGGGGGGCTTGGCAATGAGCAGTTCTTC
TRBV5-1	.	21	TRBJ2-6	TRBD1	CASSFQGVGQGLSSGANVLTF	TGCGCCAGCAGCTTTCAGGGGGTAGGACAGGGGCTCAGCTCTGGGGCCAACGTCCTGACTTTC
TRBV6-1	.	14	TRBJ1-3	.	CASSDLPSGNTIYF	TGTGCCAGCAGTGATTTACCTTCTGGAAACACCATATATTTT
TRBV6-1	.	16	TRBJ2-1	TRBD2	CASSGTLKRGYNEQFF	TGTGCCAGCAGTGGCACACTGAAGCGGGGTTACAATGAGCAGTTCTTC
TRBV6-1	.	15	TRBJ1-1	.	CASSDVAGRGTEAFF	TGTGCCAGCAGTGATGTAGCCGGACGCGGCACTGAAGCTTTCTTT
TRBV27	.	17	TRBJ1-5	TRBD1	CASSLKPGGFINQPQHF	TGTGCCAGCAGTTTAAAGCCAGGGGGATTCATCAATCAGCCCCAGCATTTT
TRBV18	.	15	TRBJ1-4	.	CASSPEVGANEKLFF	TGTGCCAGCTCACCGGAAGTGGGGGCCAATGAAAAACTGTTTTTT
TRBV10-3	once	14	TRBJ1-5	.	CAISGRKENQPQHF	TGTGCCATCAGTGGTCGGAAGGAAAATCAGCCCCAGCATTTT
TRBV2	.	14	TRBJ1-2	.	CASSEGQGRYGYTF	TGTGCCAGCAGTGAAGGGCAGGGTCGGTATGGCTACACCTTC
TRBV18	.	16	TRBJ1-1	.	CASSPLKGSHSTEAFF	TGTGCCAGCTCACCACTTAAGGGTAGTCACAGCACTGAAGCTTTCTTT
TRBV2	once	11	TRBJ1-1	.	CASSAQTDAFF	TGTGCCAGCAGTGCCCAGACAGACGCTTTCTTT
TRBV21-1	.	16	TRBJ1-2	.	CASSPIPGQGNYGYTF	TGTGCCAGCAGCCCCATACCGGGACAGGGAAACTATGGCTACACCTTC
TRBV6-1	few	13	TRBJ1-5	.	CASSETPGRPQHF	TGTGCCAGCAGTGAAACCCCTGGCCGGCCCCAGCATTTT
TRBV6-1	.	13	TRBJ2-1	TRBD1	CASSEFDRGEQFF	TGTGCCAGCAGTGAATTTGACAGGGGCGAGCAGTTCTTC
TRBV9	.	15	TRBJ1-2	.	CASSPGGTPNYGYTF	TGTGCCAGCAGCCCCGGGGGGACTCCTAACTATGGCTACACCTTC
TRBV30	.	14	TRBJ1-4	.	CAWSAGNLNEKLFF	TGTGCCTGGAGCGCCGGGAATCTTAATGAAAAACTGTTTTTT
TRBV7-9	.	15	TRBJ1-6	.	CASSLLPSSDSPLHF	TGTGCCAGCAGCTTACTACCCTCCTCCGATTCACCCCTCCACTTT
TRBV6-4	once	14	TRBJ2-5	TRBD1	CANEGDRRGETQYF	TGTGCCAACGAGGGGGACAGAAGGGGAGAGACCCAGTACTTC
TRBV2	.	13	TRBJ1-5	.	CASSQMGNQPQHF	TGTGCCAGCAGTCAAATGGGCAATCAGCCCCAGCATTTT
TRBV6-6	few	17	TRBJ1-3	.	CASSRPGQGATGNTIYF	TGTGCCAGCAGTCGGCCCGGACAAGGGGCGACTGGAAACACCATATATTTT